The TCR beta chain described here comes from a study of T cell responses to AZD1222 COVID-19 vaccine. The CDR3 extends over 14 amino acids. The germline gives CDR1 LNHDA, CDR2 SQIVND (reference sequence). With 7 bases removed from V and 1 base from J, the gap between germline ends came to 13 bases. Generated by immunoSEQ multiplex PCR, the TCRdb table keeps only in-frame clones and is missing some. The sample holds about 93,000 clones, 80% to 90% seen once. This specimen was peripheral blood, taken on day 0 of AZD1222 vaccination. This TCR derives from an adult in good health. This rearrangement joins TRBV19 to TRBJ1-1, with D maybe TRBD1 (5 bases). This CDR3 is CASNLAGPNTEAFF. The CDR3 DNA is TGTGCCAGTAACCTGGCAGGGCCGAACACTGAAGCTTTCTTT.